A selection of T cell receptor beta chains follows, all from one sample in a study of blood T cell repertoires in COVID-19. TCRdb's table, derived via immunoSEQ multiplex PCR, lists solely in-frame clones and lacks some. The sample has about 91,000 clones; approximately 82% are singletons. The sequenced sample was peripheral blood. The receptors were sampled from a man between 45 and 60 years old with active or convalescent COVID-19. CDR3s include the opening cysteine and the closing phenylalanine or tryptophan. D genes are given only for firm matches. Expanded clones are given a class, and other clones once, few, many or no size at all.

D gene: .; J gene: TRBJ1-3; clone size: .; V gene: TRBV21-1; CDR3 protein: CASSKPRQGVSGNTIYF; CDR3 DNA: TGTGCCAGCAGCAAACCTCGACAGGGTGTGTCTGGAAACACCATATATTTT
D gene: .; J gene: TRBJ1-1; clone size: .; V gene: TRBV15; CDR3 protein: CATSSRRGTVEAFF; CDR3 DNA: TGTGCCACCAGCAGTCGAAGGGGAACAGTTGAAGCTTTCTTT
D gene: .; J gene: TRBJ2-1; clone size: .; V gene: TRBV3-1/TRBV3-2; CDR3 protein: CASSRGAPYNEQFF; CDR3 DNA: TGTGCCAGCAGCCGTGGGGCACCCTACAATGAGCAGTTCTTC
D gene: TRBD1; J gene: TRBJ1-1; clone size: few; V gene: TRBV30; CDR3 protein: CAWTGTGAYFTEAFF; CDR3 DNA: TGTGCCTGGACTGGGACAGGGGCCTACTTCACTGAAGCTTTCTTT
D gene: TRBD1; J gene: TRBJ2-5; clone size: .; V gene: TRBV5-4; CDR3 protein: CASSPPGQGLYQETQYF; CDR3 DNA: TGTGCCAGCAGCCCCCCGGGACAGGGTCTGTACCAAGAGACCCAGTACTTC
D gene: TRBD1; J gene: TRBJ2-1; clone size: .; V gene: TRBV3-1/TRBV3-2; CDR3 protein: CASSQASGQGTIEQFF; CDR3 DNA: TGTGCCAGCAGCCAAGCGTCGGGACAGGGTACAATTGAGCAGTTCTTC
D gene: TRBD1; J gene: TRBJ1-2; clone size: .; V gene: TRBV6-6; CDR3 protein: CASMSGQRRGYTF; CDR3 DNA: TGTGCCAGCATGTCGGGACAGAGACGTGGCTACACCTTC
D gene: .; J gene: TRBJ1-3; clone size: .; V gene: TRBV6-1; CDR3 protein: CASSEDRGNTIYF; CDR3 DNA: TGTGCCAGCAGTGAAGACAGAGGAAACACCATATATTTT
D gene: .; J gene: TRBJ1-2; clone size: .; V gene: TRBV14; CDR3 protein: CASSQQNYGYTF; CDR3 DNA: TGTGCCAGCAGCCAACAAAACTATGGCTACACCTTC
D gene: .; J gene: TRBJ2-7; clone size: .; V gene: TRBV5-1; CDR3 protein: CASSLASTSYEQYF; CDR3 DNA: TGCGCCAGCAGCTTGGCCTCGACATCCTACGAGCAGTACTTC
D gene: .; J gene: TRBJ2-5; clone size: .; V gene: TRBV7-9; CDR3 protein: CASSLLSFLEETQYF; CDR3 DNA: TGTGCCAGCAGCTTACTCAGCTTCTTGGAGGAGACCCAGTACTTC
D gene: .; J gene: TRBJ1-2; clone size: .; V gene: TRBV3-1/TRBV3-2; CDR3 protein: CASTQSGEYGYTF; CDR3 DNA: TGTGCCAGCACCCAATCGGGGGAGTATGGCTACACCTTC
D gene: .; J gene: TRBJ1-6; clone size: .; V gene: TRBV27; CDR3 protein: CASSFPTGEGNSPLHF; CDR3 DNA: TGTGCCAGCAGTTTCCCGACAGGAGAAGGTAATTCACCCCTCCACTTT
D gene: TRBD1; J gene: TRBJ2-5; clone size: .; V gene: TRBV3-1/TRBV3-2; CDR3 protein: CASSHLYGTGGETQYF; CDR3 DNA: TGTGCCAGCAGCCACCTCTACGGGACAGGGGGGGAGACCCAGTACTTC
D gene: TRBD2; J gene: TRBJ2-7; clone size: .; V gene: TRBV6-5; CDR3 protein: CASSYMRGGHYEQYF; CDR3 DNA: TGTGCCAGCAGTTACATGCGGGGGGGCCACTACGAGCAGTACTTC
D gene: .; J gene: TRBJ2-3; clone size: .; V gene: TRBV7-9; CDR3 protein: CASSLREGDTQYF; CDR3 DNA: TGTGCCAGCAGCTTACGGGAAGGAGATACGCAGTATTTT
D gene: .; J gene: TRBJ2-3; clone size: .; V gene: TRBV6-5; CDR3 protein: CAIGGANTDTQYF; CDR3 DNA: TGTGCCATCGGGGGTGCAAACACAGATACGCAGTATTTT
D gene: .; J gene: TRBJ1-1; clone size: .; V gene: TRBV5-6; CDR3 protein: CASSTGMGPTEAFF; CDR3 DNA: TGTGCCAGCAGCACCGGAATGGGGCCCACTGAAGCTTTCTTT
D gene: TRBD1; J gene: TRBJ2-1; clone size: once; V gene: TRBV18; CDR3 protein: CASSPDRFEQFF; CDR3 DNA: TGTGCCAGCTCACCGGACAGGTTTGAGCAGTTCTTC
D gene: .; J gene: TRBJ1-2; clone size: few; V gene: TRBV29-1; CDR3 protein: CSVRTGLYYGYTF; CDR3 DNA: TGCAGCGTCAGAACAGGGCTCTACTATGGCTACACCTTC
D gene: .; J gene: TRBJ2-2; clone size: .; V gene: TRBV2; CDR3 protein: CASSDQSVTGELFF; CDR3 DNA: TGTGCCAGCAGTGATCAAAGCGTCACCGGGGAGCTGTTTTTT
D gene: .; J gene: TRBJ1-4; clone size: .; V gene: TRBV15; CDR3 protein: CATSRDRAWAAGGEKLFF; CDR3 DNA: TGTGCCACCAGCAGAGATCGTGCTTGGGCCGCCGGGGGTGAAAAACTGTTTTTT
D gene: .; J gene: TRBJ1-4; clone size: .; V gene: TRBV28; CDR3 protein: CASSSQGTYEKLFF; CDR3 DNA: TGTGCCAGCAGTTCGCAGGGTACATATGAAAAACTGTTTTTT
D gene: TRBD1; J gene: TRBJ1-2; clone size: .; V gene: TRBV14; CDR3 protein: CASTGQGTFGYTF; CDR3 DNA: TGTGCCAGCACAGGACAGGGAACGTTCGGCTACACCTTC
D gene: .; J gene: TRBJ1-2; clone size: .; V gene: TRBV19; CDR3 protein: CASSKTEALYGYTF; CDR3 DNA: TGTGCCAGTAGTAAGACGGAGGCCCTCTATGGCTACACCTTC
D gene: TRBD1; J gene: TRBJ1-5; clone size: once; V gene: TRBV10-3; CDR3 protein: CAISESGGTVNQPQHF; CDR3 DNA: TGTGCCATCAGTGAGTCAGGTGGGACAGTCAATCAGCCCCAGCATTTT
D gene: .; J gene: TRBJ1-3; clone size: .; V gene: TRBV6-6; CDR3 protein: CASSYESSGNTIYF; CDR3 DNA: TGTGCCAGCAGTTACGAGAGCTCTGGAAACACCATATATTTT
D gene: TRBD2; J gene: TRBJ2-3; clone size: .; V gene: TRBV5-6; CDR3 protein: CASSLAGTSGGPSTDTQYF; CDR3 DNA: TGTGCCAGCAGCTTGGCCGGGACTAGCGGGGGACCTAGCACAGATACGCAGTATTTT
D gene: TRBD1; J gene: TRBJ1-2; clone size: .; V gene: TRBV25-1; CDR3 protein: CASSEGGQGWGYTF; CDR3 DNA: TGTGCCAGCAGTGAAGGGGGACAGGGATGGGGCTACACCTTC
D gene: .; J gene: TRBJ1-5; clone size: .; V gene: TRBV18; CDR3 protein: CASSPAGRNQPQHF; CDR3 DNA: TGTGCCAGCTCACCAGCCGGCAGGAATCAGCCCCAGCATTTT
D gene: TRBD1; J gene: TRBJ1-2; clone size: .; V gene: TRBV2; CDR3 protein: CASSALGQGSYGYTF; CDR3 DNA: TGTGCCAGCAGTGCCCTAGGACAGGGGAGCTATGGCTACACCTTC
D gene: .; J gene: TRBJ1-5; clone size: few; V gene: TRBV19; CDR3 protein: CASRAGMGPQHF; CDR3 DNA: TGTGCCAGTAGGGCGGGCATGGGACCCCAGCATTTT
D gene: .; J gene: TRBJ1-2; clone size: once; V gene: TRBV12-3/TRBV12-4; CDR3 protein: CASSPGEGYTF; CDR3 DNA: TGTGCCAGCAGTCCAGGGGAAGGCTACACCTTC
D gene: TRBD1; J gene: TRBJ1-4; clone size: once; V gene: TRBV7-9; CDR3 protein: CASSFSGQGADEKLFF; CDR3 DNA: TGTGCCAGCAGCTTCTCTGGACAGGGGGCTGATGAAAAACTGTTTTTT
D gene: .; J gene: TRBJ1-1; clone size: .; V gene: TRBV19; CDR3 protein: CASPPRGGRETEAFF; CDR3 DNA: TGTGCCAGTCCCCCTAGAGGGGGGAGGGAGACTGAAGCTTTCTTT
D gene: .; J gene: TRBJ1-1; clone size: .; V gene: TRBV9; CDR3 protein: CASSPSNTEAFF; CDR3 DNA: TGTGCCAGCAGCCCTTCTAACACTGAAGCTTTCTTT
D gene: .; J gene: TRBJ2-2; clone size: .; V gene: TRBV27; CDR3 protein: CAKPGHHNTGELFF; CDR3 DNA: TGTGCCAAACCGGGACACCATAACACCGGGGAGCTGTTTTTT
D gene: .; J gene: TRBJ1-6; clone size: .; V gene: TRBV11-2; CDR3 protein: CASSLSRINNSPLHF; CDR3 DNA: TGTGCCAGCAGCTTAAGCAGGATTAATAATTCACCCCTCCACTTT
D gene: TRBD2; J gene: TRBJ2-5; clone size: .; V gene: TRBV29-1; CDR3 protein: CSGKRGANLQETQYF; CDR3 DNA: TGCAGCGGAAAGCGGGGTGCAAACCTCCAAGAGACCCAGTACTTC
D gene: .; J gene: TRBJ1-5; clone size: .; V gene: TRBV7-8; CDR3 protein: CASSFQQGGQPQHF; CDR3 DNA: TGTGCCAGCAGCTTTCAACAGGGTGGTCAGCCCCAGCATTTT
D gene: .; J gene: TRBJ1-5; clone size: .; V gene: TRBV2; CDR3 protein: CASSEAQGRPQHF; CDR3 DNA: TGTGCCAGCAGTGAAGCCCAGGGGCGTCCCCAGCATTTT
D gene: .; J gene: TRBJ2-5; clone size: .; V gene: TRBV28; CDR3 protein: CASRGFMGAGQETQYF; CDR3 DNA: TGTGCCAGCAGGGGGTTTATGGGCGCGGGACAAGAGACCCAGTACTTC
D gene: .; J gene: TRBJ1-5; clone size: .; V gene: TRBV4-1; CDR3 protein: CASSQGTQGFNQPQHF; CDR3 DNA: TGCGCCAGCAGCCAAGGAACTCAGGGCTTCAATCAGCCCCAGCATTTT
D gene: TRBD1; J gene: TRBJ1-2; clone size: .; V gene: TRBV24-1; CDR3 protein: CATSDTTDRDSPYGYTF; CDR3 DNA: TGTGCCACCAGTGATACGACAGACAGGGACTCGCCCTATGGCTACACCTTC
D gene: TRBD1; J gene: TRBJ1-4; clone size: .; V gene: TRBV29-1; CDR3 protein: CSVVIGTGVMELFF; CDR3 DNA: TGCAGCGTTGTTATCGGGACAGGGGTAATGGAACTGTTTTTT
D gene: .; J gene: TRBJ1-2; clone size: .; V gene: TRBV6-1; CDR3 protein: CASSEAGVYGYTF; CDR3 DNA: TGTGCCAGCAGTGAAGCAGGAGTATATGGCTACACCTTC
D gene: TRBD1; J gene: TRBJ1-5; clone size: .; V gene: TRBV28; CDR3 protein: CASSLETGQGYSNQPQHF; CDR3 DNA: TGTGCCAGCAGTTTAGAGACGGGACAGGGGTATAGCAATCAGCCCCAGCATTTT
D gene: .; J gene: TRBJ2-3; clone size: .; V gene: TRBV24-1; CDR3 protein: CATSDDLRGDTQYF; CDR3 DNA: TGTGCCACCAGTGATGATCTCAGGGGAGATACGCAGTATTTT
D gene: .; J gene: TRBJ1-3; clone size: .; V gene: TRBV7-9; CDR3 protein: CAGGGASGNTIYF; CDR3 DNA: TGTGCCGGAGGGGGGGCCAGTGGAAACACCATATATTTT
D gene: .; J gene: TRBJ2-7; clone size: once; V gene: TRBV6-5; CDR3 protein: CASTPWVTDSYEQYF; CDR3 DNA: TGTGCCAGCACCCCATGGGTGACAGACTCCTACGAGCAGTACTTC
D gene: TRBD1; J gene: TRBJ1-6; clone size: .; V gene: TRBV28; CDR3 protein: CASSLGQGSPLGDSPLHF; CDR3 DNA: TGTGCCAGCAGTTTGGGACAGGGGTCTCCCCTCGGGGATTCACCCCTCCACTTT
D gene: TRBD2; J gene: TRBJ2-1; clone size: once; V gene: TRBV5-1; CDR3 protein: CASRHLAGGTNEQFF; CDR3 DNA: TGCGCCAGCAGGCACCTAGCGGGGGGCACCAATGAGCAGTTCTTC
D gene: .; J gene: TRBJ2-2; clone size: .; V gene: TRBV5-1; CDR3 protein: CASSSSQGNGELFF; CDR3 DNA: TGCGCCAGCAGCTCCTCTCAGGGGAACGGGGAGCTGTTTTTT
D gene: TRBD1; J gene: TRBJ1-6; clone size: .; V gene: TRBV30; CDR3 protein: CAWMGQGKSPLHF; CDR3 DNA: TGTGCCTGGATGGGACAGGGAAAGTCACCCCTCCACTTT
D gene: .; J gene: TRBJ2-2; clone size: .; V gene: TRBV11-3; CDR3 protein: CASSFGGDTGELFF; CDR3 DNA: TGTGCCAGCAGCTTTGGAGGGGATACCGGGGAGCTGTTTTTT